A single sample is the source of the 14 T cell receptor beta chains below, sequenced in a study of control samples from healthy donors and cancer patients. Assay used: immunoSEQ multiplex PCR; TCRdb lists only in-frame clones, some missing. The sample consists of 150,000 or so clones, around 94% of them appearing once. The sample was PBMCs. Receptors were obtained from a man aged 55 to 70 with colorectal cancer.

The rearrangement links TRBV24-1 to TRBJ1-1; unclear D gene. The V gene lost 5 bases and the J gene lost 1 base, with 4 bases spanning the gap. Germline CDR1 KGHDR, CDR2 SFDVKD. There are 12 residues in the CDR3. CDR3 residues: CATSGKNTEAFF. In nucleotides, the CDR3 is TGTGCCACCAGTGGAAAGAACACTGAAGCTTTCTTT.

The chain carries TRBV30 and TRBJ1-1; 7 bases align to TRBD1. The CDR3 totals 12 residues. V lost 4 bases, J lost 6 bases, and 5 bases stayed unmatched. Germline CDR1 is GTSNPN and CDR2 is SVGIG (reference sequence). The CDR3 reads CAWTYGQAEAFF. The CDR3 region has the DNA TGTGCCTGGACCTACGGACAGGCTGAAGCTTTCTTT.

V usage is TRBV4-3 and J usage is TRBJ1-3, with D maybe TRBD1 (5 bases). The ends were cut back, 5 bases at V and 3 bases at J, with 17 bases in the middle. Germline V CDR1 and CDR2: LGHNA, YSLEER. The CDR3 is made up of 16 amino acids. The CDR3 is CASSSRDLQFGNTIYF. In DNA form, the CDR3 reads TGCGCCAGCAGCTCCCGGGACCTCCAATTTGGAAACACCATATATTTT.

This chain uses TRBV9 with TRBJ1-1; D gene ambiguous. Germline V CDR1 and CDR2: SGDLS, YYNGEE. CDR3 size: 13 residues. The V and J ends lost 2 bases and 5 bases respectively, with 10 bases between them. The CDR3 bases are TGTGCCAGCAGCGTTGGGCTTGTTACTGAAGCTTTCTTT. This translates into CASSVGLVTEAFF.

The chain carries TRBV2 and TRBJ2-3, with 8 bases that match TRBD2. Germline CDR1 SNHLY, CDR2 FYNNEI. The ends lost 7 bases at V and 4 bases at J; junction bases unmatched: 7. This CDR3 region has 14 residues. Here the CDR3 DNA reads TGTGCCAGCAATAGCGGGGTCGTTCCAGATACGCAGTATTTT. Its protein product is CASNSGVVPDTQYF.

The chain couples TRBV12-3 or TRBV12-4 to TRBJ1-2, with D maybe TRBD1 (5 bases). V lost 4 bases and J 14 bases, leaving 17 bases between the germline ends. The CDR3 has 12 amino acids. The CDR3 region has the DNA TGTGCCAGCAGTTCCCCCGGGACGGGGTTTACCTTC. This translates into CASSSPGTGFTF.

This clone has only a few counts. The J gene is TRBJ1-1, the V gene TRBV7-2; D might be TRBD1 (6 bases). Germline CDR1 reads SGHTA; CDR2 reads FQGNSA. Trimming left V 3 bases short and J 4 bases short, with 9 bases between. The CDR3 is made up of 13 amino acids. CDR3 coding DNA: TGTGCCAGCAGCTTCGGACAGAGCACTGAAGCTTTCTTT. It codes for CASSFGQSTEAFF.

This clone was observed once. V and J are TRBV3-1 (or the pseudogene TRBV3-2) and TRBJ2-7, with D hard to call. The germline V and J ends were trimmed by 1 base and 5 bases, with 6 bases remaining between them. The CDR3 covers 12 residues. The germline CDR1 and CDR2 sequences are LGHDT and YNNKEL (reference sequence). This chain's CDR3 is CASSQAIHEQYF. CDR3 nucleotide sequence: TGTGCCAGCAGCCAAGCAATCCACGAGCAGTACTTC.

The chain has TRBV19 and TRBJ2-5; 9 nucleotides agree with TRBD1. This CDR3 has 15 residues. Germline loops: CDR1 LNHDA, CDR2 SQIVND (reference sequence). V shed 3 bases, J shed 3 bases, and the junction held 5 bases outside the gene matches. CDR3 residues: CASSIPGQGKETQYF. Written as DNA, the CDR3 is TGTGCCAGTAGTATCCCGGGACAGGGCAAAGAGACCCAGTACTTC.

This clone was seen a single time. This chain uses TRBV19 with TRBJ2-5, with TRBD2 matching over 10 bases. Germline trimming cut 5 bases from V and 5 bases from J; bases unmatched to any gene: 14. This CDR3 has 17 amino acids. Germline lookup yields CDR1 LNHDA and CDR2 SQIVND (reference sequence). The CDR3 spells CASSSLSSGGPGETQYF. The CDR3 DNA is TGTGCCAGTAGTTCTTTATCTAGCGGGGGCCCCGGGGAGACCCAGTACTTC.

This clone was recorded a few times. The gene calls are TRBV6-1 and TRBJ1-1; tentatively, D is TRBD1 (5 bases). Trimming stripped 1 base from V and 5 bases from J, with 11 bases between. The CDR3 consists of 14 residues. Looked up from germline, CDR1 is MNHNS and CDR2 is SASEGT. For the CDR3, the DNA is TGTGCCAGCAGTGAAGGCGGGGGGGGAACTGAAGCTTTCTTT. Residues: CASSEGGGGTEAFF.

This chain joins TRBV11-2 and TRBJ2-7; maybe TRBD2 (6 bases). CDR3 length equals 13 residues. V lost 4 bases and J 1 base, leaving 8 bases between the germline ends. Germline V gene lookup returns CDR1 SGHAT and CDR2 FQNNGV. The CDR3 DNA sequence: TGTGCCAGCAGCTCGGCGGGATCCTACGAGCAGTACTTC. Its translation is CASSSAGSYEQYF.

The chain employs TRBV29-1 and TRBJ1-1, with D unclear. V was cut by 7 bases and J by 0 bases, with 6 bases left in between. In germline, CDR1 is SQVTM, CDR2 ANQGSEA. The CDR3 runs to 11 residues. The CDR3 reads CSALVNTEAFF. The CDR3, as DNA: TGCAGCGCTCTAGTGAACACTGAAGCTTTCTTT.

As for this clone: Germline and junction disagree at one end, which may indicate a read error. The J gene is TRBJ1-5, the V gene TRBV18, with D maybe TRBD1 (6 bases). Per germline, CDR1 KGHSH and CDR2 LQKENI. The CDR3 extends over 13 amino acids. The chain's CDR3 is CASAQGGKQPQHF. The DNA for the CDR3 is TGTGCCAGCGCACAGGGAGGCAAGCAGCCCCAGCATTTT.